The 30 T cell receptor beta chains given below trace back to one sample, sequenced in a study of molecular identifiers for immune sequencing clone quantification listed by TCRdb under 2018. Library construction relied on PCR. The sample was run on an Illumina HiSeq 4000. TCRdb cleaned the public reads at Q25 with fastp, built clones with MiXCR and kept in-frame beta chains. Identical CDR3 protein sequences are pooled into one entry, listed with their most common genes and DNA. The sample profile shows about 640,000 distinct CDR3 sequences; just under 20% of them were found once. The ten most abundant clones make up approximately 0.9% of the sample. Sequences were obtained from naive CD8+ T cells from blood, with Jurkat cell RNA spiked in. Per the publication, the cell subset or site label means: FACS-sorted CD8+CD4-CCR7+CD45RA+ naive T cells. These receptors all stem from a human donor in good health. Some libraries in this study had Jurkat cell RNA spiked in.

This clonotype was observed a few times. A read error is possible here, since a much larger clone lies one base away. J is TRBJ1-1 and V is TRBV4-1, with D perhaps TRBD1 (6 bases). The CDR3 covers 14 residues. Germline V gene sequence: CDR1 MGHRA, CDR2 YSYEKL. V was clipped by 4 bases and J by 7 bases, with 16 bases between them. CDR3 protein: CASSPTAGGSEAFF. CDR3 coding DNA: TGCGCCAGCAGCCCCACAGCGGGGGGCAGTGAAGCTTTCTTT.

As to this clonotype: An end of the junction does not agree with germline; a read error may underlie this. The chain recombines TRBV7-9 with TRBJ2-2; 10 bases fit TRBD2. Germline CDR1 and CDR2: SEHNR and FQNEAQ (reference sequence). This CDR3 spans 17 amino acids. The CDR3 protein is CAGSEPSGTSETGELFF. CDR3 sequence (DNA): TGTGCCGGCAGCGAACCATCCGGGACTAGCGAAACCGGGGAGCTGTTTTTT.

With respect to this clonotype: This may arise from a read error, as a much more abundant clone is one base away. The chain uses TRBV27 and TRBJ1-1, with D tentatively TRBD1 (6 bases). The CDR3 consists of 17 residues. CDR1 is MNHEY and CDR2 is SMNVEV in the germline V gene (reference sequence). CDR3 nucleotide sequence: TGTGCCAGCAGTTTATTAGCCCCTGGGCAGGGGATCACTGGAGCTTTCTTT. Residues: CASSLLAPGQGITGAFF.

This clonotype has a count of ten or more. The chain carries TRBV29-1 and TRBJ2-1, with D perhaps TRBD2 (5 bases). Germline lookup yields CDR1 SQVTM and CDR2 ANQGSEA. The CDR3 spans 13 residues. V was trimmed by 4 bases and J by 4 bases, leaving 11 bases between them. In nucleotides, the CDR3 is TGCAGCGTTGCCCTGGGGAGTTACAATGAGCAGTTCTTC. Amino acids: CSVALGSYNEQFF.

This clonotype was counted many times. The CDR3 DNA is TGCGCCAGCAACAACGGAGAGACTAGCGGGAGGGTCCTCGCAGAGACCCAGTACTTC. Amino acid sequence: CASNNGETSGRVLAETQYF. V and J are TRBV5-1 and TRBJ2-5, with 14 bases aligning to TRBD2. The CDR3 is made up of 19 amino acids. Per the germline V gene, CDR1 is SGHRS and CDR2 is YFSETQ. V was pared by 6 bases and J by 4 bases, with 17 bases of the junction left unmatched.

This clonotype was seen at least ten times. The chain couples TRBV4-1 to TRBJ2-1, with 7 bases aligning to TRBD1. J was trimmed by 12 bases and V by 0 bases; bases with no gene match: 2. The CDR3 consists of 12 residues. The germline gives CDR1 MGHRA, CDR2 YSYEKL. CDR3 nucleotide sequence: TGCGCCAGCAGCCAAGACCGGACAGGGCAGTTCTTC. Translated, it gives CASSQDRTGQFF.

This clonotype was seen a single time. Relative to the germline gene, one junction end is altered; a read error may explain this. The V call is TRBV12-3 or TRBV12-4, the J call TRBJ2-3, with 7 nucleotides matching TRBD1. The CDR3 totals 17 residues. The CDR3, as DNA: TGTGCCAGCAGTTTATACCTCTTCCAAGGGGGCATAGATACGCAGTATTTC. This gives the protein CASSLYLFQGGIDTQYF.

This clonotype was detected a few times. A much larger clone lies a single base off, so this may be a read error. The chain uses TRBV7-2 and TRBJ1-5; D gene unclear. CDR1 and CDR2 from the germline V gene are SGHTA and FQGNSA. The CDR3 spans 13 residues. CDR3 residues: CVSSPHSYQPQHF. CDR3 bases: TGTGTCAGCAGCCCGCACTCTTATCAGCCCCAGCATTTT.

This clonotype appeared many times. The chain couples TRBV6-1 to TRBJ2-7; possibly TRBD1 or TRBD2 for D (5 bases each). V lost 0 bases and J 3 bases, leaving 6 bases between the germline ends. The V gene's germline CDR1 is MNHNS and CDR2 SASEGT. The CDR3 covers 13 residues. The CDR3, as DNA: TGTGCCAGCAGTGAAGCGGGGGACTACGAGCAGTACTTC. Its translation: CASSEAGDYEQYF.

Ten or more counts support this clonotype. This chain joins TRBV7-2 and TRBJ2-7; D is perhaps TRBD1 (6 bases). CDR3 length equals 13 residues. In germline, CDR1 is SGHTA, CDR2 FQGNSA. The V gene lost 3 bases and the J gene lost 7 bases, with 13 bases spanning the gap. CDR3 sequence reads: CASSFQGSWEQYF. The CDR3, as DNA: TGTGCCAGCAGCTTTCAGGGGAGTTGGGAGCAGTACTTC. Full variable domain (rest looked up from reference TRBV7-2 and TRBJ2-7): GAGVSQSPSNKVTEKGKDVELRCDPISGHTALYWYRQSLGQGLEFLIYFQGNSAPDKSGLPSDRFSAERTGGSVSTLTIQRTQQEDSAVYLCASSFQGSWEQYFGPGTRLTVT.

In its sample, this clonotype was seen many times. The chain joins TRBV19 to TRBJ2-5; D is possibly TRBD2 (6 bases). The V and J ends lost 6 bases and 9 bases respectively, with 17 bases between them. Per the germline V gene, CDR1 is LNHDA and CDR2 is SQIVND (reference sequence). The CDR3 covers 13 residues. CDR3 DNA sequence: TGTGCCAGTAGATCGGGACTTGGGGAAGCCCAGTACTTC. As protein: CASRSGLGEAQYF.

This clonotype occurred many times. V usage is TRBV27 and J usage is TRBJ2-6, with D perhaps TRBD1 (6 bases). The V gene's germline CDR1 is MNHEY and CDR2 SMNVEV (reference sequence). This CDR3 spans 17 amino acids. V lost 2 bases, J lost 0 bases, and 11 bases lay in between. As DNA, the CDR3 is TGTGCCAGCAGTTTAGGGGGCCTAGCCTCTGGGGCCAACGTCCTGACTTTC. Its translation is CASSLGGLASGANVLTF.

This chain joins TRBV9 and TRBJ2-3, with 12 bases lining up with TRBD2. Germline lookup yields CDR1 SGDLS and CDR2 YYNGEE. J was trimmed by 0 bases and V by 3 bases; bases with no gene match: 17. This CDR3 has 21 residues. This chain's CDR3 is CASSDRPPSSGGEFSTDTQYF. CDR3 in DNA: TGTGCCAGCAGCGACAGACCCCCATCTAGCGGGGGGGAATTTAGCACAGATACGCAGTATTTT. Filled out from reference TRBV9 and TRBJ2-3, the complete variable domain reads DSGVTQTPKHLITATGQRVTLRCSPRSGDLSVYWYQQSLDQGLQFLIQYYNGEERAKGNILERFSAQQFPDLHSELNLSSLELGDSALYFCASSDRPPSSGGEFSTDTQYFGPGTRLTVL.

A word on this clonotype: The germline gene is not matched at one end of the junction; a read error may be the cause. The CDR3 here is CARSQGDSLGEQYF. CDR3 sequence (DNA): TGTGCCCGCAGCCAGGGGGACTCCCTTGGCGAGCAGTACTTC. This rearrangement joins TRBV4-2 to TRBJ2-7; D perhaps matches TRBD1 (7 bases). The CDR3 spans 14 residues. The germline V gene encodes CDR1 LGHNA and CDR2 YNFKEQ.

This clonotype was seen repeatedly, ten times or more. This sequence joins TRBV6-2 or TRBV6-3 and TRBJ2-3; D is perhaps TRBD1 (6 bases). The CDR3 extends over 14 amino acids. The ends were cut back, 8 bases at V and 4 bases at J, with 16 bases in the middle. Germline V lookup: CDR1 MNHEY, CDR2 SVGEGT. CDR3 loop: CASPIHRVADTQYF. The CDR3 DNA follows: TGTGCCAGCCCGATTCACAGGGTGGCAGATACGCAGTATTTT.

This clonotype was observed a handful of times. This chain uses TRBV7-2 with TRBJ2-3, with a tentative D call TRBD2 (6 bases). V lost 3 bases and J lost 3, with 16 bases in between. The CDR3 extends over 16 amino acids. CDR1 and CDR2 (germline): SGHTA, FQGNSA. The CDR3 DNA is TGTGCCAGCAGCTTTCCAGCGGGCCGTGGGACAGATACGCAGTATTTT. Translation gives CASSFPAGRGTDTQYF.

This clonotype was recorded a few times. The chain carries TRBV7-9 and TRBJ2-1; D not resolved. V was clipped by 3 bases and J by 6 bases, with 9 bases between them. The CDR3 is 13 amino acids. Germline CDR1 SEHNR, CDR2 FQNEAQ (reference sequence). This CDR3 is CASSFAGVNEQFF. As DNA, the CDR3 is TGTGCCAGCAGCTTTGCAGGCGTCAATGAGCAGTTCTTC.

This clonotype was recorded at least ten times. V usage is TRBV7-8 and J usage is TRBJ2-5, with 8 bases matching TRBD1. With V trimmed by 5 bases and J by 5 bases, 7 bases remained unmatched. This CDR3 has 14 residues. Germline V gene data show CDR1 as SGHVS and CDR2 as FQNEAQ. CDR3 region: CASSAWDRRETQYF. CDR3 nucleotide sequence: TGTGCCAGCAGCGCGTGGGACAGGAGGGAGACCCAGTACTTC. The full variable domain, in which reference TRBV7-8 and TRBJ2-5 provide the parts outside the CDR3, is GAGVSQSPRYKVAKRGQDVALRCDPISGHVSLFWYQQALGQGPEFLTYFQNEAQLDKSGLPSDRFFAERPEGSVSTLKIQRTQQEDSAVYLCASSAWDRRETQYFGPGTRLLVL.

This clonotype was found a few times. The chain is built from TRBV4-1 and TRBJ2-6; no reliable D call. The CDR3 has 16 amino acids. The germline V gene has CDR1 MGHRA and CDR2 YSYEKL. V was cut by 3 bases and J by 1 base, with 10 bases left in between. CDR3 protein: CASSQGGRSGANVLTF. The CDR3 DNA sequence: TGCGCCAGCAGCCAGGGCGGAAGGTCTGGGGCCAACGTCCTGACTTTC.

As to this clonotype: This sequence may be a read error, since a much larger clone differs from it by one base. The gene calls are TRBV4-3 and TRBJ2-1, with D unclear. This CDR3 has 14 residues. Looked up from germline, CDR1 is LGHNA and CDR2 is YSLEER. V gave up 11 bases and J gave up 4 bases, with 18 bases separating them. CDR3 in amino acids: CAGNKLEYYNEQFF. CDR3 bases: TGCGCCGGCAATAAGCTAGAGTATTACAATGAGCAGTTCTTC.

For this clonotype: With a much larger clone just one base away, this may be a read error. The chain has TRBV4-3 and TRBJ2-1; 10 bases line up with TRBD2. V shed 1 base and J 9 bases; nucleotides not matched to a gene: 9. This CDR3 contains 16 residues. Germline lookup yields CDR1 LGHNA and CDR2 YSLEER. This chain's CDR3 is CASSQVVLAGEGEQFF. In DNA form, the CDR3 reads TGCGCCAGCAGCCAAGTGGTTCTAGCGGGAGAGGGTGAGCAGTTCTTC.

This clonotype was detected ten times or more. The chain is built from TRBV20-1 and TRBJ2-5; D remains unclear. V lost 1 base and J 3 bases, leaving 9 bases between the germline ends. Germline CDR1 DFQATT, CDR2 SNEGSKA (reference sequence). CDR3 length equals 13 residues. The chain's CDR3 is CSARAYRKETQYF. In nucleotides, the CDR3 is TGCAGTGCTAGAGCGTACCGTAAAGAGACCCAGTACTTC.

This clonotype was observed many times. Here the CDR3 reads CAWKGLAGRETQYF. The CDR3 DNA reads as TGTGCCTGGAAGGGACTAGCGGGACGAGAGACCCAGTACTTC. The rearrangement links TRBV30 to TRBJ2-5, with 13 bases fitting TRBD2. The trim removed 4 bases at V and 4 bases at J, leaving 3 bases unmatched. The germline V gene encodes CDR1 GTSNPN and CDR2 SVGIG (reference sequence). This CDR3 has 14 residues.

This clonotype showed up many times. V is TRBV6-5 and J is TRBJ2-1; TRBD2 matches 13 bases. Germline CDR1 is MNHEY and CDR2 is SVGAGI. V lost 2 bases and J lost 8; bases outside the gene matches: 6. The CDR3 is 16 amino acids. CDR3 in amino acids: CASSYQLAGGKDEQFF. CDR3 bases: TGTGCCAGCAGTTACCAACTAGCGGGAGGGAAGGATGAGCAGTTCTTC.

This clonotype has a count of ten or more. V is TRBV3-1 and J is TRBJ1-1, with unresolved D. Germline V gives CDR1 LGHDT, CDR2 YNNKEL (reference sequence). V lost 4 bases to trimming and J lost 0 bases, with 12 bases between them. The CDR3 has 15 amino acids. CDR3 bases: TGTGCCAGCAGCCCCTTAACAGTATTGAACACTGAAGCTTTCTTT. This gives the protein CASSPLTVLNTEAFF.

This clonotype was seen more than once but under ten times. CDR3 sequence: CASRGRDRNYGYTF. CDR3 DNA: TGTGCCAGTAGGGGCCGGGACAGGAACTATGGCTACACCTTC. The chain uses TRBV19 and TRBJ1-2; 8 nucleotides agree with TRBD1. V trimming: 6 bases; J trimming: 2 bases; junction bases outside the gene matches: 5. The CDR3 runs to 14 residues. Germline loops: CDR1 LNHDA, CDR2 SQIVND (reference sequence).

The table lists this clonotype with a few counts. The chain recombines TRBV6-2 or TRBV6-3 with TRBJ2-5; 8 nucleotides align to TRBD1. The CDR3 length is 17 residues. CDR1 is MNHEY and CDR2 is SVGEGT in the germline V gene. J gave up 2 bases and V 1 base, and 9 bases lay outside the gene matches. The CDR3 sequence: CASSYLAYRGSQETQYF. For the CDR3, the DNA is TGTGCCAGCAGTTACTTGGCGTACAGGGGGTCGCAAGAGACCCAGTACTTC.

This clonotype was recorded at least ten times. The CDR3: CASSIDFTDTQYF. DNA for the CDR3: TGTGCCAGCAGCATAGACTTCACAGATACGCAGTATTTT. This chain connects TRBV7-3 to TRBJ2-3; D unresolved. Per the germline V gene, CDR1 is SGHTA and CDR2 is FQGTGA. Trimming shortened V by 5 bases and J by 2 bases, and 8 bases separated the two germline ends. This CDR3 has 13 amino acids. The full variable domain, rest sourced from reference TRBV7-3 and TRBJ2-3, is GAGVSQTPSNKVTEKGKYVELRCDPISGHTALYWYRQSLGQGPEFLIYFQGTGAADDSGLPNDRFFAVRPEGSVSTLKIQRTERGDSAVYLCASSIDFTDTQYFGPGTRLTVL.

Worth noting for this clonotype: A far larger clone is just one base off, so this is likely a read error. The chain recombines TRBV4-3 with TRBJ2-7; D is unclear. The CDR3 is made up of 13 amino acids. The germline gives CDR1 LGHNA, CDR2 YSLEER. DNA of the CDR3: TGCGCCAGCAGCCAAGGCCCCTCCTACGAGCAGTGCTTC. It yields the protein CASSQGPSYEQCF.

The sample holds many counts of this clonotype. CDR3 coding DNA: TGTGCCAGCAGCTTAGGGCTCGCGCAGTATTTT. It codes for CASSLGLAQYF. The chain links TRBV11-2 to TRBJ2-3; D is unclear. Trimming left V 1 base short and J 10 bases short, with 6 bases between. Germline V gene data show CDR1 as SGHAT and CDR2 as FQNNGV. CDR3 length equals 11 residues.